The clone carrying this TCR beta chain was recorded at least ten times. The target antigen is unknown. This entry is derived from a study of spatial heterogeneity in lung cancer. The wider study: Detected beta-chain sequences consistently exceeded alpha-chain sequences. General observations from the study: Whereas they appeared in blood less at follow-up, ubiquitous expanded tumor TCRs appeared there more at resection.

Every TCR cDNA molecule bore a unique molecular identifier. MiXCR, applied by TCRdb to the 5' RACE reads, yields one record per CDR3 protein. The repertoire holds around 60,000 distinct CDR3 sequences, 7.5% to 9% seen once, with approximately 15% in the top ten. Time point indicated: sample taken at primary tumor resection. Whole RNA, which was extracted from tumor, nontumor lung tissue or frozen PBMC, was sequenced without any cell sorting. The donors were 70 or so patients with non-small cell lung cancer that was early-stage and untreated. Here the sequenced sample was PBMCs, taken at surgery. The origin of this receptor is a female donor with early-stage non-small cell lung cancer.

Here the CDR3 DNA reads TGTGCCAGCAGTTTAGGTAACCCTAGCACAGATACGCAGTATTTT. Translated: CASSLGNPSTDTQYF. The genes are TRBV12-3 or TRBV12-4 and TRBJ2-3; no clear D. V lost 1 base and J 0 bases, leaving 8 bases between the germline ends. The CDR3 has 15 amino acids.